This T cell receptor (beta chain) was documented in a study of blood T cell repertoires in COVID-19. In the study overall: Some COVID-19 samples were acute and others convalescent; all came from the United States, Italy and Spain.

V lost 2 bases and J lost 0, with 16 bases in between. This CDR3 comprises 17 residues. CDR1 is SGHAT, CDR2 FQNNGV, per germline. The data were produced by immunoSEQ multiplex PCR, yet TCRdb's version contains in-frame clones alone and is incomplete. The data contain 250,000 or so clones, around 85% of them singletons. Sequenced input: peripheral blood. The receptor comes from a woman aged 60-75 years with active or convalescent COVID-19. The V call is TRBV11-2, the J call TRBJ1-1; D is ambiguous. The CDR3 reads CASSLKYSHRMNTEAFF. CDR3 bases: TGTGCCAGCAGCTTAAAGTACAGCCACCGTATGAACACTGAAGCTTTCTTT.